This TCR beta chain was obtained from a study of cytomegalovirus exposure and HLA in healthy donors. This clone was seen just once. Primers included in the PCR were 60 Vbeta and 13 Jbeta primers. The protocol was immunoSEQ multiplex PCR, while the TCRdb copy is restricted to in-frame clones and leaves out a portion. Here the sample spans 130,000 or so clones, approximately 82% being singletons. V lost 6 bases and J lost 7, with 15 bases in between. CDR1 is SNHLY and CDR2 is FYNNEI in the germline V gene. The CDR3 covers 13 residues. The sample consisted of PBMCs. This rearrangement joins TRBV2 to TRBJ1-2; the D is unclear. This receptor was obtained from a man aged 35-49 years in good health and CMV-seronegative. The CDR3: CASRREDLGGYTF. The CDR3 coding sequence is TGTGCCAGCAGACGGGAGGACCTGGGTGGCTACACCTTC.